This T cell receptor beta chain derives from a study of CD8+ T cells in alopecia areata. Turning to the study itself: Tofacitinib dosing lasted 6 to 18 months, which was then followed by 6 months off drug.

General observations from the study: Greater clonality was observed in lesional scalp samples, especially alopecia totalis/universalis, versus normal scalp.

Isolated RNA was reverse transcribed into cDNA used as the sequencing template. Profiled with immunoSEQ multiplex PCR; TCRdb holds only in-frame clones, not every one. This table holds some 99,000 clones, 40% to 55% found once. About this clone itself: Antigen unknown.

This CDR3 contains 19 residues. Germline CDR1 SNHLY, CDR2 FYNNEI. With 8 bases clipped from V and 6 bases from J, the junction kept 20 bases outside the gene matches. Peripheral blood and lesional scalp punch biopsies were taken from alopecia areata patients. Cell sorting was applied to PBMCs, and CD4+ and CD8+ T cells were collected. This chain uses TRBV2 with TRBJ2-1; 12 positions match TRBD2. The sequencing input was CD4+ T cells sorted from blood. This TCR was recovered from a human donor with alopecia areata. CDR3 in amino acids: CASAETVPSSGRASNEQFF. Here the CDR3 DNA reads TGTGCCAGCGCCGAAACCGTCCCCTCTAGCGGGAGGGCCTCCAATGAGCAGTTCTTC.